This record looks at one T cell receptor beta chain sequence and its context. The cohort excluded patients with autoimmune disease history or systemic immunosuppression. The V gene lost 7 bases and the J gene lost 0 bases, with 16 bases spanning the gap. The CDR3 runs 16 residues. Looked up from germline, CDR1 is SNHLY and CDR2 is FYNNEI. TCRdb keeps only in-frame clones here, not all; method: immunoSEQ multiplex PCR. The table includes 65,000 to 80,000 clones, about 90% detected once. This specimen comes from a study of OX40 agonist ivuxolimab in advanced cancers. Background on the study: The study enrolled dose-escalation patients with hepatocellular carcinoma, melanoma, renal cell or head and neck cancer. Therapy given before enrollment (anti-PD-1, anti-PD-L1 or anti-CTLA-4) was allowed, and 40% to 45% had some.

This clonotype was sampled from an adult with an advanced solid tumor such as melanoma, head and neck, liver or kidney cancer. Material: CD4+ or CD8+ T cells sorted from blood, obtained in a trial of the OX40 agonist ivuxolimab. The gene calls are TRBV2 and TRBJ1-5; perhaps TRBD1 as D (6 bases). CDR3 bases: TGTGCCAGCACTCAAGGGGGTACATTTAGCAATCAGCCCCAGCATTTT. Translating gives CASTQGGTFSNQPQHF.